One sample yielded the 31 T cell receptor beta chains listed below, sequenced in a study of T cells in localized non-small cell lung cancer. Sequencing was performed with immunoSEQ multiplex PCR; in TCRdb, only in-frame clones are kept and a portion is missing. The profile shows some 28,000 clones, over 80% of them singletons. Sequencing used peripheral blood, obtained before any cancer treatment. The receptors shown here come from a male donor older than 55 with stage I lung adenocarcinoma.

This chain links TRBV28 with TRBJ2-7; D perhaps matches TRBD2 (5 bases). The germline CDR1 and CDR2 sequences are MDHEN and SYDVKM. Between the trimmed V and J ends, which lost 6 bases and 7 bases, there was a span of 13 bases. This CDR3 contains 12 residues. The CDR3 loop is CASRLKPGEQYF. The DNA for the CDR3 is TGTGCCAGCAGACTCAAGCCGGGAGAGCAGTACTTC.

This rearrangement joins TRBV11-3 to TRBJ2-6; D may be TRBD1 (6 bases). Trimming pared 3 bases from V and 15 bases from J, leaving 15 bases between. CDR3 size: 13 residues. Germline lookup yields CDR1 SGHNT and CDR2 YENEEA. CDR3 residues: CASSLVRGQSLTF. CDR3 nucleotide sequence: TGTGCCAGCAGCTTGGTCAGGGGCCAGAGCCTGACTTTC.

The chain has TRBV28 and TRBJ1-1; the D is unclear. Between the trimmed V and J ends, which lost 6 bases and 3 bases, there was a span of 23 bases. Germline V gives CDR1 MDHEN, CDR2 SYDVKM. The CDR3 is 17 residues long. The CDR3 spells CASSRLYDGWRDTEAFF. Here the CDR3 DNA reads TGTGCCAGCAGCAGACTTTATGACGGGTGGAGGGACACTGAAGCTTTCTTT.

Here the CDR3 reads CASFRGYSGNTIYF. The DNA for the CDR3 is TGTGCCAGCTTCAGGGGTTACTCTGGAAACACCATATATTTT. The rearrangement links TRBV27 to TRBJ1-3; tentative D call: TRBD1 (6 bases). CDR3 size: 14 residues. CDR1 MNHEY and CDR2 SMNVEV come from the germline V gene (reference sequence). The V gene lost 8 bases and the J gene lost 0 bases, with 11 bases spanning the gap.

This clone was observed a few times. The chain employs TRBV5-1 and TRBJ1-1; a weak D match, TRBD1 (5 bases). V dropped 4 bases and J dropped 1 base, with 11 bases sitting between them. Per the germline V gene, CDR1 is SGHRS and CDR2 is YFSETQ. The CDR3 extends over 14 amino acids. The CDR3 here is CASSLGTGNTEAFF. CDR3 sequence (DNA): TGCGCCAGCAGCCTCGGGACGGGGAACACTGAAGCTTTCTTT.

The chain uses TRBV28 and TRBJ1-1; 7 bases fit TRBD1. V lost 6 bases to trimming and J lost 0 bases; unmatched junction nucleotides: 7. Germline V CDR1 and CDR2: MDHEN, SYDVKM. The CDR3 runs to 15 residues. The CDR3 DNA reads as TGTGCCAGCAGCGTCGGGACAGATATGAACACTGAAGCTTTCTTT. Protein: CASSVGTDMNTEAFF. The full variable domain, completed using reference TRBV28 and TRBJ1-1, is DVKVTQSSRYLVKRTGEKVFLECVQDMDHENMFWYRQDPGLGLRLIYFSYDVKMKEKGDIPEGYSVSREKKERFSLILESASTNQTSMYLCASSVGTDMNTEAFFGQGTRLTVV.

The V gene is TRBV19, the J gene TRBJ2-5, with 8 bases lining up with TRBD2. The CDR3 spans 15 residues. The V segment lost 3 bases and the J segment 6 bases; nucleotides outside the gene matches: 9. Germline values: CDR1 LNHDA, CDR2 SQIVND (reference sequence). The DNA of the CDR3 is TGTGCCAGTAGTATCGAAACGGGGGGGCGAAAGACCCAGTACTTC. This translates into CASSIETGGRKTQYF.

The rearrangement links TRBV27 to TRBJ1-2; D may be TRBD1 (5 bases). This CDR3 spans 14 amino acids. Trimming took 7 bases from V and 5 from J, leaving 17 bases between them. CDR1 and CDR2 from the germline V gene are MNHEY and SMNVEV (reference sequence). The CDR3 spells CASTLGGDLYGYTF. CDR3 DNA: TGTGCCAGCACCTTGGGGGGGGATTTGTATGGCTACACCTTC.

The CDR3 bases are TGTGCCTGGGACATCTGGGCCTCAGATACGCAGTATTTT. Translating gives CAWDIWASDTQYF. This chain connects TRBV30 to TRBJ2-3; D is undetermined. CDR1 and CDR2 (germline): GTSNPN, SVGIG (reference sequence). CDR3 length equals 13 residues. The germline V and J ends were trimmed by 5 bases and 4 bases, with 13 bases remaining between them.

This chain uses TRBV10-3 with TRBJ2-3, with D tentatively TRBD2 (6 bases). This CDR3 contains 14 residues. Germline V gene data show CDR1 as ENHRY and CDR2 as SYGVKD. V lost 10 bases, J lost 3 bases, and 17 bases lay in between. This CDR3 reads CANRADGGTDTQYF. CDR3 nucleotides: TGTGCCAACCGGGCGGACGGGGGTACAGATACGCAGTATTTT.

The CDR3 reads CASRGPDGKNIQYF. CDR3 nucleotides: TGTGCCAGTAGAGGGCCGGACGGGAAAAACATTCAGTACTTC. This sequence joins TRBV19 and TRBJ2-4; D ambiguous. CDR3 length: 14 residues. Germline CDR1 reads LNHDA; CDR2 reads SQIVND (reference sequence). Trimming took off 6 bases at V and 4 bases at J, with 13 bases between the two ends. The full variable domain, with the rest looked up from reference TRBV19 and TRBJ2-4, is DGGITQSPKYLFRKEGQNVTLSCEQNLNHDAMYWYRQDPGQGLRLIYYSQIVNDFQKGDIAEGYSVSREKKESFPLTVTSAQKNPTAFYLCASRGPDGKNIQYFGAGTRLSVL.

This chain joins TRBV18 and TRBJ1-5; D may be TRBD1 (6 bases). The CDR3 is 15 residues long. The V gene's germline CDR1 is KGHSH and CDR2 LQKENI. The germline V and J ends were trimmed by 0 bases and 6 bases, with 12 bases remaining between them. The CDR3 here is CASSPPSGDRQPQHF. The DNA for the CDR3 is TGTGCCAGCTCACCACCGTCAGGGGATCGTCAGCCCCAGCATTTT.

The rearrangement joins TRBV18 to TRBJ2-4; D call uncertain. The V and J ends lost 2 bases and 9 bases respectively, with 11 bases between them. This CDR3 spans 13 amino acids. Germline V lookup: CDR1 KGHSH, CDR2 LQKENI. For the CDR3, the DNA is TGTGCCAGCTCACCAGGATACGAAGGCATTCAGTACTTC. This codes for CASSPGYEGIQYF.

This chain links TRBV5-8 with TRBJ1-4; TRBD1 agrees at 7 bases. Germline-derived CDR1 and CDR2 are SGHTS and YDEGEE. With V trimmed by 4 bases and J by 0 bases, 9 bases remained unmatched. The CDR3 is 17 residues long. The CDR3 nucleotides are TGTGCCAGCAGCCCTATGAGAGGGGGCGCAACTAATGAAAAACTGTTTTTT. This sequence encodes CASSPMRGGATNEKLFF.

This sequence joins TRBV7-3 and TRBJ2-3; 7 positions agree with TRBD2. The V gene end was trimmed by 1 base and the J gene end by 4 bases; junction bases not matched to a gene: 2. The germline CDR1 and CDR2 sequences are SGHTA and FQGTGA. CDR3 length: 14 amino acids. Here the CDR3 DNA reads TGTGCCAGCAGCTTAAGGGGGGGTGCAGATACGCAGTATTTT. This gives the protein CASSLRGGADTQYF.

The chain employs TRBV7-7 and TRBJ2-1; TRBD1 might be the D (5 bases). CDR1 is SSHAT, CDR2 FNYEAQ, per germline (reference sequence). The CDR3 loop spans 13 amino acids. V shed 5 bases and J shed 9 bases, with 14 bases lying between them. CDR3 amino acids: CASSHQGTSEQFF. In DNA form, the CDR3 reads TGTGCCAGCAGCCACCAGGGTACAAGTGAGCAGTTCTTC.

This chain links TRBV5-4 with TRBJ2-7; TRBD2 aligns across 8 bases. The ends lost 0 bases at V and 1 base at J; junction bases unmatched: 9. The germline gives CDR1 SGHNT, CDR2 YYREEE (reference sequence). This CDR3 is 17 amino acids long. CDR3 residues: CASSLAVRGGRSYEQYF. For the CDR3, the DNA is TGTGCCAGCAGCTTGGCGGTTCGGGGGGGAAGATCCTACGAGCAGTACTTC.

V and J are TRBV7-2 and TRBJ1-5; a weak D match, TRBD1 (5 bases). V lost 5 bases, J lost 7 bases, and 15 bases lay in between. The germline CDR1 and CDR2 sequences are SGHTA and FQGNSA. The CDR3 consists of 14 residues. CDR3 residues: CASSERGGIQPQHF. The CDR3 region has the DNA TGTGCCAGCAGCGAAAGGGGCGGGATCCAGCCCCAGCATTTT.

Only a few counts were recorded for this clone. The chain employs TRBV28 and TRBJ2-3; 7 positions agree with TRBD1. The CDR3 has 16 residues. V was pared by 4 bases and J by 0 bases, with 7 bases of the junction left unmatched. Per germline, CDR1 MDHEN and CDR2 SYDVKM. The CDR3 loop reads CASSWRQGSSTDTQYF. CDR3 nucleotides: TGTGCCAGCAGTTGGAGACAGGGATCTAGCACAGATACGCAGTATTTT.

The genes are TRBV5-1 and TRBJ2-7; D perhaps matches TRBD1 (6 bases). Looked up from germline, CDR1 is SGHRS and CDR2 is YFSETQ. There are 15 residues in the CDR3. The germline V and J ends were trimmed by 2 bases and 6 bases, with 18 bases remaining between them. Here the CDR3 reads CASSLQTGRLTEQYF. The CDR3, as DNA: TGCGCCAGCAGCTTACAGACAGGCAGGTTAACCGAGCAGTACTTC.

This clone turned up a few times. The chain links TRBV5-1 to TRBJ2-5; D unclear. Germline V gives CDR1 SGHRS, CDR2 YFSETQ. The CDR3 totals 16 residues. V was trimmed by 2 bases and J by 4 bases, leaving 18 bases between them. The CDR3 DNA sequence: TGCGCCAGCAGCTTTAAGTCCTCATCCCCGGCAGAGACCCAGTACTTC. Encoded protein: CASSFKSSSPAETQYF.

The chain uses TRBV10-3 and TRBJ2-7, with 8 bases identical to TRBD2. The CDR3 runs to 15 residues. Germline V gene sequence: CDR1 ENHRY, CDR2 SYGVKD. Unmatched junction bases numbered 7, after V lost 2 bases and J lost 4 bases. The CDR3 loop is CAISEGSGGGYEQYF. CDR3 sequence (DNA): TGTGCCATCAGTGAGGGAAGCGGGGGTGGATACGAGCAGTACTTC.

The chain combines TRBV7-8 with TRBJ1-1; D unclear. Germline CDR1 is SGHVS and CDR2 is FQNEAQ. The CDR3 covers 13 residues. V lost 2 bases and J lost 1, with 5 bases in between. CDR3 bases: TGTGCCAGCAGCTTATACCCGAACACTGAAGCTTTCTTT. This codes for CASSLYPNTEAFF.

CDR3 DNA sequence: TGTGCCTGGCGTATTCCCCTCCACTTT. As protein: CAWRIPLHF. The chain joins TRBV30 to TRBJ1-6, with no clear D. The V and J ends lost 5 bases and 13 bases respectively, with 6 bases between them. The germline CDR1 and CDR2 sequences are GTSNPN and SVGIG (reference sequence). CDR3 size: 9 residues.

This clone was recorded a few times. J is TRBJ2-5 and V is TRBV18; no clear D. The CDR3 is 15 residues long. CDR1 and CDR2 from the germline V gene are KGHSH and LQKENI. Trimming cost V 4 bases and J 3 bases, with 15 bases left between them. The CDR3 loop reads CASSLRRAHKETQYF. CDR3 in DNA: TGTGCCAGCTCACTACGCCGGGCCCACAAAGAGACCCAGTACTTC.

The rearrangement joins TRBV6-5 to TRBJ2-7; no definite D call. Germline loops: CDR1 MNHEY, CDR2 SVGAGI. Trimming removed 6 bases from V and 5 bases from J, with 11 bases in between. The CDR3 sequence is 12 residues long. This chain's CDR3 is CASRSPSDEQYF. CDR3 nucleotides: TGTGCCAGCAGGTCCCCATCGGACGAGCAGTACTTC.

The chain couples TRBV4-2 to TRBJ2-1; unclear D gene. There are 16 residues in the CDR3. The V gene lost 0 bases and the J gene lost 0 bases, with 9 bases spanning the gap. Germline V gene lookup returns CDR1 LGHNA and CDR2 YNFKEQ. CDR3 DNA: TGTGCCAGCAGCCAAGATTCTCAGGTCTCCTACAATGAGCAGTTCTTC. Translating gives CASSQDSQVSYNEQFF.

This clone was observed once. The chain links TRBV6-5 to TRBJ1-5; tentative D call: TRBD1 (5 bases). V was shortened by 4 bases and J by 7 bases, with 14 bases between the two germline ends. Germline CDR1 reads MNHEY; CDR2 reads SVGAGI. The CDR3 is made up of 14 amino acids. CDR3 sequence: CASSFGRGGQPQHF. The CDR3 bases are TGTGCCAGCAGTTTTGGTAGGGGTGGACAGCCCCAGCATTTT.

The chain links TRBV7-2 to TRBJ1-5, with unresolved D. The V gene lost 3 bases and the J gene lost 0 bases, with 9 bases spanning the gap. The germline CDR1 and CDR2 sequences are SGHTA and FQGNSA. This CDR3 is 15 amino acids long. The CDR3 bases are TGTGCCAGCAGCTTTGACCAATATAGCAATCAGCCCCAGCATTTT. Its protein is CASSFDQYSNQPQHF.

The chain carries TRBV10-3 and TRBJ2-1; D ambiguous. The germline V and J ends were trimmed by 2 bases and 0 bases, with 5 bases remaining between them. The CDR3 length is 14 residues. Germline V gene lookup returns CDR1 ENHRY and CDR2 SYGVKD. DNA of the CDR3: TGTGCCATCAGTGAGATTAGCTCCTACAATGAGCAGTTCTTC. Protein sequence: CAISEISSYNEQFF.

The chain recombines TRBV23-1 with TRBJ2-7; D unresolved. TRBV23-1 is placed among ORFs of uncertain function. CDR3 length: 16 residues. Between the trimmed V and J ends, which lost 0 bases and 3 bases, there was a span of 15 bases. The CDR3 coding sequence is TGCGCCAGCAGTCAATCACGGCAGATTTCCCGCTACGAGCAGTACTTC. This gives the protein CASSQSRQISRYEQYF.